These T cell receptor beta chains were read from a single sample in a study of T cell responses to AZD1222 COVID-19 vaccine. Method: immunoSEQ multiplex PCR; TCRdb's copy keeps in-frame clones and lacks some. The table records more than 150,000 clones, approximately 86% of them present only once. The material sequenced was peripheral blood, taken on day 0 of AZD1222 vaccination. Receptor source: an adult in good health. Each CDR3 is given with its conserved first and last residue. D genes are given only for firm matches. Part of the rows lack a size; the others show once, few, many or a class for expanded clones.

TRBJ2-5 | NA | TRBV18 | NA | CASSPSVVWTETQYF | TGTGCCAGCTCGCCTTCGGTAGTATGGACGGAGACCCAGTACTTC
TRBJ1-2 | NA | TRBV12-3/TRBV12-4 | once | CASSLAYYGYTF | TGTGCCAGCAGTTTAGCCTACTATGGCTACACCTTC
TRBJ2-3 | NA | TRBV5-6 | NA | CASRFRSTDTQYF | TGTGCCAGCAGGTTCCGGAGCACAGATACGCAGTATTTT
TRBJ1-5 | NA | TRBV6-5 | NA | CASRSGGSNQPQHF | TGTGCCAGCAGGTCGGGGGGGAGCAATCAGCCCCAGCATTTT
TRBJ2-3 | TRBD2 | TRBV27 | few | CASSRLAGVTSTDTQYF | TGTGCCAGCAGCCGACTAGCGGGAGTTACTAGCACAGATACGCAGTATTTT
TRBJ2-2 | NA | TRBV29-1 | NA | CSVERGSRTGELFF | TGCAGCGTTGAGAGGGGCTCCAGAACCGGGGAGCTGTTTTTT
TRBJ1-5 | NA | TRBV6-2/TRBV6-3 | NA | CASSYSSTGNQPQHF | TGTGCCAGCAGTTACTCGAGTACGGGAAATCAGCCCCAGCATTTT
TRBJ1-1 | NA | TRBV6-6 | NA | CASNRGDTEAFF | TGTGCCAGCAACCGGGGCGACACTGAAGCTTTCTTT
TRBJ2-7 | TRBD1 | TRBV14 | NA | CASSRDRGPYEQYF | TGTGCCAGCAGCCGAGACAGGGGACCCTACGAGCAGTACTTC
TRBJ2-7 | NA | TRBV5-5 | NA | CASSLGDSSYEQYF | TGTGCCAGCAGCTTAGGAGACAGCTCCTACGAGCAGTACTTC
TRBJ1-6 | NA | TRBV21-1 | NA | CASKGTSSYNSPLHF | TGTGCCAGCAAAGGCACAAGCTCCTATAATTCACCCCTCCACTTT
TRBJ1-3 | NA | TRBV19 | NA | CASSPGSGSGNTIYF | TGTGCCAGTAGCCCGGGATCCGGCTCTGGAAACACCATATATTTT
TRBJ1-5 | NA | TRBV28 | NA | CASRGPNQPQHF | TGTGCCAGCAGGGGGCCCAATCAGCCCCAGCATTTT
TRBJ2-2 | TRBD2 | TRBV28 | NA | CASSLDSGAYPGELFF | TGTGCCAGCAGTTTAGATAGCGGGGCGTATCCCGGGGAGCTGTTTTTT
TRBJ2-2 | NA | TRBV6-5 | NA | CASRRDTGELFF | TGTGCCAGCAGGAGAGACACCGGGGAGCTGTTTTTT
TRBJ2-5 | NA | TRBV27 | NA | CASSIRQDPRETQYF | TGTGCCAGCAGCATAAGACAGGACCCGAGGGAGACCCAGTACTTC
TRBJ2-5 | NA | TRBV7-2 | NA | CASSLVRRIQETQYF | TGTGCCAGCAGCTTAGTTCGACGTATCCAAGAGACCCAGTACTTC
TRBJ2-7 | TRBD2 | TRBV6-2/TRBV6-3 | NA | CASSYFPSGLSLYEQYF | TGTGCCAGCAGTTACTTCCCTAGCGGGTTGTCGCTCTACGAGCAGTACTTC
TRBJ1-5 | NA | TRBV9 | NA | CASSVGGGEGQPQHF | TGTGCCAGCAGCGTAGGTGGAGGGGAAGGGCAGCCCCAGCATTTT
TRBJ2-1 | NA | TRBV11-2 | NA | CASRRYGRDNEQFF | TGTGCCAGCAGGCGTTACGGTAGGGACAATGAGCAGTTCTTC
TRBJ2-5 | NA | TRBV19 | NA | CASSMGGRGQETQYF | TGTGCCAGTAGTATGGGGGGAAGAGGCCAAGAGACCCAGTACTTC
TRBJ2-1 | TRBD2 | TRBV28 | NA | CASSQGLAFEQFF | TGTGCCAGCAGTCAAGGACTAGCGTTTGAGCAGTTCTTC
TRBJ1-2 | TRBD1 | TRBV28 | NA | CASSLLRGTADWGYTF | TGTGCCAGCAGTCTCCTTCGCGGGACAGCCGATTGGGGCTACACCTTC
TRBJ2-7 | NA | TRBV4-1 | NA | CASSQPTDSYEQYF | TGCGCCAGCAGCCAGCCGACAGATTCCTACGAGCAGTACTTC
TRBJ2-5 | NA | TRBV7-3 | NA | CASSAGETQYF | TGTGCCAGCAGCGCGGGGGAGACCCAGTACTTC
TRBJ1-4 | TRBD1 | TRBV9 | NA | CASSTWTGSNEKLFF | TGTGCCAGCAGCACCTGGACAGGGTCTAATGAAAAACTGTTTTTT
TRBJ1-5 | NA | TRBV19 | NA | CASSIPDGTRNQPQHF | TGTGCCAGTAGTATTCCCGATGGGACCCGCAATCAGCCCCAGCATTTT
TRBJ2-3 | NA | TRBV10-3 | NA | CAISPGHVTDTQYF | TGTGCCATCAGCCCGGGGCACGTCACAGATACGCAGTATTTT
TRBJ1-1 | TRBD1 | TRBV6-5 | NA | CASSRTGSNAFF | TGTGCCAGCAGCCGGACAGGGAGTAACGCTTTCTTT
TRBJ2-1 | TRBD2 | TRBV19 | NA | CASSHLTSGGALEQFF | TGTGCCAGTAGTCACTTGACTAGCGGGGGGGCGCTTGAGCAGTTCTTC
TRBJ1-1 | NA | TRBV5-5 | NA | CASSPRVGPEAFF | TGTGCCAGCAGCCCTCGGGTCGGCCCCGAAGCTTTCTTT
TRBJ1-3 | NA | TRBV10-3 | NA | CAISERINTIYF | TGTGCCATCAGTGAGAGGATAAACACCATATATTTT
TRBJ1-1 | NA | TRBV4-1 | NA | CASSQDYMNTEAFF | TGCGCCAGCAGCCAAGATTACATGAACACTGAAGCTTTCTTT
TRBJ1-2 | NA | TRBV19 | NA | CASSIRSRGLPRRDNYGYTF | TGTGCCAGTAGTATAAGGTCTCGGGGCCTCCCGAGAAGGGATAACTATGGCTACACCTTC
TRBJ2-7 | NA | TRBV7-9 | NA | CASSLVIGLADSSYEQYF | TGTGCCAGCAGCTTAGTGATAGGGTTAGCGGATAGCTCCTACGAGCAGTACTTC
TRBJ2-2 | NA | TRBV30 | NA | CAWSVRGGVAGELFF | TGTGCCTGGAGTGTACGTGGGGGTGTCGCCGGGGAGCTGTTTTTT
TRBJ2-5 | NA | TRBV13 | NA | CASSLVSAQYF | TGTGCCAGCAGCTTGGTATCGGCCCAGTACTTC
TRBJ1-5 | NA | TRBV7-2 | NA | CASSLMKALNQPQHF | TGTGCCAGCAGCTTAATGAAGGCCCTCAATCAACCCCAGCATTTT
TRBJ2-7 | NA | TRBV19 | NA | CASSAGRGVGEQYF | TGTGCCAGTAGTGCGGGCAGGGGTGTGGGCGAGCAGTACTTC
TRBJ2-2 | TRBD1 | TRBV10-3 | NA | CAISEPKGAGTGELFF | TGTGCCATCAGTGAGCCGAAGGGGGCAGGAACCGGGGAGCTGTTTTTT
TRBJ2-7 | NA | TRBV5-1 | once | CASSFLKGGVDEQYF | TGCGCCAGCAGCTTCCTCAAGGGCGGGGTCGACGAGCAGTACTTC
TRBJ2-3 | TRBD1 | TRBV6-6 | few | CASSSRGQGIDTQYF | TGTGCCAGCAGTTCCCGGGGACAGGGGATAGATACGCAGTATTTT